This T cell receptor beta chain was sequenced during a study of vaccination effects on CD4 cells after COVID-19. Study-level points and caveats: Convalescents' post-vaccination spike-reactive clones were chiefly new, vaccine-induced ones.

About this clone: Its antigen is unidentified.

The length of the CDR3 is 14 residues. V dropped 2 bases and J dropped 2 bases, with 10 bases sitting between them. CDR1 and CDR2 from the germline V gene are GTSNPN and SVGIG (reference sequence). Expansion of antigen-specific CD4+ T cells with viral peptide pools was carried out by the ViraFEST assay before sequencing. Cells that had been cultured for 10 days were the source of isolated CD4+ T cells. The person had a PCR-confirmed SARS-CoV-2 infection during March to December 2020. In culture with around 10 IU/ml IL-2 and around 10 ug/ml peptides, PBMC were grown at 1.5 million to 2.5 million per well. Produced via immunoSEQ multiplex PCR; TCRdb's table is partial and in-frame only. The table has roughly 57,000 clones, around 80% seen once.

This chain connects TRBV30 to TRBJ1-5; no clear D. The sample here was CD4+ T cells from PBMCs cultured with HIV peptides, taken before COVID-19 vaccination. Regarding subset: HIV-1 Nef peptide pool negative control/reference culture. This sequence originates from a human donor who had a prior SARS-CoV-2 infection. CDR3 nucleotides: TGTGCCTGGAGTCGGGATTTCGGCAATCAGCCCCAGCATTTT. As protein: CAWSRDFGNQPQHF.